A selection of T cell receptor beta chains follows, all from one sample in a study of immune evolution from preneoplasia to lung adenocarcinoma. Clones were sequenced by immunoSEQ multiplex PCR, and TCRdb holds only the in-frame ones, with some missing. The table has 9,000 to 13,000 clones, roughly 80% seen once. The sequenced material came from FFPE normal lung tissue adjacent to the tumor. These receptors came from a person between 55 and 69 years old with lung adenocarcinoma. Some clones in this sample may be carry-over from other donors' samples. CDR3s include the opening cysteine and the closing phenylalanine or tryptophan. D genes are given only for firm matches. The listing skips clone size in some rows; elsewhere it reads once, few, many or a size class.

TRBD2 | TRBJ2-5 | NA | TRBV5-1 | TGCGCCAGCAGCTTAGAGGGACTAGCGGGAGAGACCCAGTACTTC | CASSLEGLAGETQYF
NA | TRBJ2-7 | NA | TRBV5-1 | TGCGCCAGCAGCTTGATGTCCGGGACGCTCGAGCAGTACTTC | CASSLMSGTLEQYF
NA | TRBJ1-3 | NA | TRBV6-1 | TGTGCCAGCAGTGAAACGCAGACCCCAGCTGGAAACACCATATATTTT | CASSETQTPAGNTIYF
TRBD2 | TRBJ2-2 | NA | TRBV7-8 | TGTGCCAGCAGCCCCCGTGGAGCGGGAGTGGTCGGGGAGCTGTTTTTT | CASSPRGAGVVGELFF
TRBD1 | TRBJ2-5 | medium-sized | TRBV7-7 | TGTGCTAGCAGCTTAGCGACAGGGTCAGGAGAGACCCAGTACTTC | CASSLATGSGETQYF
NA | TRBJ2-7 | NA | TRBV6-4 | TGTGCCAGCAGTGACTCCCGACGGAAACAGTACTTC | CASSDSRRKQYF
TRBD2 | TRBJ2-1 | NA | TRBV11-2 | TGTGCCAGCAGCTCTGGGACTAGCATGGGCTCTGAGCAGTTCTTC | CASSSGTSMGSEQFF
TRBD1 | TRBJ1-1 | NA | TRBV7-3 | TGTGCCAGCAGCGGGGCGGGACAGGACCACACTGAAGCTTTCTTT | CASSGAGQDHTEAFF
NA | TRBJ1-5 | NA | TRBV5-4 | TGTGCCAGCAGCCTCAATCCGAGACTTAGCAATCAGCCCCAGCATTTT | CASSLNPRLSNQPQHF
TRBD1 | TRBJ2-2 | NA | TRBV5-1 | TGCGCCAGCAGCACGGGACAGGGGGCGACCGGGGAGCTGTTTTTT | CASSTGQGATGELFF
TRBD1 | TRBJ1-2 | NA | TRBV18 | TGTGCCAGCTCACCACGCGGGGACAGGGGGCCGGATGGCTACACCTTC | CASSPRGDRGPDGYTF
NA | TRBJ2-1 | few | TRBV5-4 | TGTGCCAGCAGCTTGGCCTTGTCAGTAGGGGTGCAGTTCTTC | CASSLALSVGVQFF
NA | TRBJ1-5 | NA | TRBV7-8 | TGTGCCAGCAGCTTAGTTGGGCCCGCCCGGCCCCAGCATTTT | CASSLVGPARPQHF
TRBD2 | TRBJ2-6 | NA | TRBV7-2 | TGTGCCAGCAGCTCGACTAGCGCTGGGGCCAACGTCCTGACTTTC | CASSSTSAGANVLTF
NA | TRBJ2-2 | NA | TRBV10-2 | TGCGCCAGTAGGCCCTCGAACACCGGGGAGCTGTTTTTT | CASRPSNTGELFF
TRBD2 | TRBJ2-7 | NA | TRBV28 | TGTGCCAGCAGTCCCGGGGGCGGGAGGGACGAGCAGTACTTC | CASSPGGGRDEQYF
TRBD2 | TRBJ2-1 | NA | TRBV7-3 | TGTGCCAGCAGCTCCTTGGGGGGGGGTTCCTACAATGAGCAGTTCTTC | CASSSLGGGSYNEQFF
NA | TRBJ2-7 | NA | TRBV28 | TGTGCCAGCAGTTCCGGTTTCGAGCAGTACTTC | CASSSGFEQYF
NA | TRBJ2-5 | NA | TRBV7-9 | TGTGCCAGCAGCCCCCCACAAGAGACCCAGTACTTC | CASSPPQETQYF
TRBD1 | TRBJ2-3 | NA | TRBV5-1 | TGCGCCAGCAGCGCTGTAGGACAGGGCACAGATACGCAGTATTTT | CASSAVGQGTDTQYF
NA | TRBJ2-1 | NA | TRBV5-8 | TGTGCCAGCAGCTTGGCGTATTTGGGGAGCGTCGGTGAGCAGTTCTTC | CASSLAYLGSVGEQFF
NA | TRBJ2-2 | NA | TRBV7-2 | TGTGCCAGCAGCCCCAATTCCCGGGCCGGGGAGCTGTTTTTT | CASSPNSRAGELFF
TRBD1 | TRBJ2-1 | few | TRBV5-6 | TGTGCCAGCAGCTTGGGGGACAGCCTCTACAATGAGCAGTTCTTC | CASSLGDSLYNEQFF
NA | TRBJ1-2 | NA | TRBV5-1 | TGCGCCAGCAGCTTGGAACCAGGGACTCGAAACTATGGCTACACCTTC | CASSLEPGTRNYGYTF
TRBD1 | TRBJ2-7 | NA | TRBV28 | TGTGCCAGCAGAAGACAGGGTAGACACGAGCAGTACTTC | CASRRQGRHEQYF
NA | TRBJ1-1 | NA | TRBV7-9 | TGTGCCAGCAGCTTAGCGGCAGGGAGAAACACTGAAGCTTTCTTT | CASSLAAGRNTEAFF
NA | TRBJ2-7 | NA | TRBV14 | TGTGCCAGCAGCCCGGGACACTTCTCCTACGAGCAGTACTTC | CASSPGHFSYEQYF
TRBD1 | TRBJ1-5 | NA | TRBV5-5 | TGTGCCAGCAGCTTAGCCGGGACAGGGGTGAATCAGCCCCAGCATTTT | CASSLAGTGVNQPQHF
NA | TRBJ2-5 | NA | TRBV5-1 | TGCGCCAGCAGCTTGGCGGGTCTAAAAGAGACCCAGTACTTC | CASSLAGLKETQYF
NA | TRBJ2-2 | NA | TRBV19 | TGTGCCAGTAGTATGGGGAGCGGGGAGCTGTTTTTT | CASSMGSGELFF
NA | TRBJ2-7 | once | TRBV5-4 | TGTGCCAGCAGCCTTAACATTGCCGAGCAGTACTTC | CASSLNIAEQYF
NA | TRBJ2-2 | NA | TRBV7-9 | TGTGCCAGCAGCTTAGTAGGGGCCACCGGGGAGCTGTTTTTT | CASSLVGATGELFF
NA | TRBJ2-7 | NA | TRBV7-9 | TGTGCCAGTGGGGACGGGTCCTACGAGCAGTACTTC | CASGDGSYEQYF
NA | TRBJ1-5 | NA | TRBV19 | TGTGCCAGTACCCGGGATGGGAGCAATCAGCCCCAGCATTTT | CASTRDGSNQPQHF
NA | TRBJ2-1 | NA | TRBV6-1 | TGTGCCAGCAGTGAAAGGGGGGCAGGGGACTACAATGAGCAGTTCTTC | CASSERGAGDYNEQFF
TRBD1 | TRBJ2-7 | NA | TRBV28 | TGTGCCAGCAGTTGGCCGGGACAGGGGAGGTACGAGCAGTACTTC | CASSWPGQGRYEQYF
TRBD2 | TRBJ2-2 | NA | TRBV30 | TGTGCCTGGAAACTAGCGGGAGGGCCCGGCGGGGAGCTGTTTTTT | CAWKLAGGPGGELFF
TRBD1 | TRBJ1-4 | few | TRBV5-6 | TGTGCCAGCAGCTGGGGGACAGGGAGTGAAAAACTGTTTTTT | CASSWGTGSEKLFF
NA | TRBJ1-2 | NA | TRBV11-2 | TGTGCCAGCAGCTTAGATGCGGTACCGTGGGGGAGTAACTATGGCTACACCTTC | CASSLDAVPWGSNYGYTF
NA | TRBJ2-5 | NA | TRBV5-1 | TGCGCCAGCAGCTTACGAAGCGACCAAGAGACCCAGTACTTC | CASSLRSDQETQYF
NA | TRBJ1-5 | NA | TRBV5-5 | TGTGCCAGCAGCCTATATAGCAATCAGCCCCAGCATTTT | CASSLYSNQPQHF
NA | TRBJ2-3 | NA | TRBV14 | TGTGCCAGCAGCCAAGATTCGCCGACGCAGTATTTT | CASSQDSPTQYF
TRBD1 | TRBJ2-3 | few | TRBV7-9 | TGTGCCAGCAGCTTCCGACAGGGGATAGATACGCAGTATTTT | CASSFRQGIDTQYF
TRBD2 | TRBJ2-7 | NA | TRBV5-1 | TGCGCCAGCAGCTTGGGGACTAGCTCCTACGAGCAGTACTTC | CASSLGTSSYEQYF
NA | TRBJ2-3 | NA | TRBV5-4 | TGTGCCAGCAGCTTTTTGGGGAGTACGCAGTATTTT | CASSFLGSTQYF
NA | TRBJ2-1 | NA | TRBV5-1 | TGCGCCAGCAGCTGGGGGGGACAGAACAATGAGCAGTTCTTC | CASSWGGQNNEQFF
NA | TRBJ2-6 | NA | TRBV25-1 | TGTGCCAGCAGTTTGCCGGGCCTTGGGGCCAACGTCCTGACTTTC | CASSLPGLGANVLTF
NA | TRBJ2-5 | NA | TRBV11-2 | TGTGCCAGCAGCTTAGCGGTCCGGGACCGGGAGACCCAGTACTTC | CASSLAVRDRETQYF
NA | TRBJ2-7 | NA | TRBV9 | TGTGCCAGCAGCGTAGGGGGCAGGGCGTTTGCCTACGAGCAGTACTTC | CASSVGGRAFAYEQYF
NA | TRBJ2-7 | NA | TRBV6-1 | TGTGCCAGCAGTTGGACCTACGAGCAGTACTTC | CASSWTYEQYF
NA | TRBJ1-2 | NA | TRBV2 | TGTGCCAGCAGTGGAGCTGGGCCTGCGGGCTACACCTTC | CASSGAGPAGYTF